Listed below are T cell receptor beta chains from one sample, sequenced in a study of blood T cell repertoires in COVID-19. Method: immunoSEQ multiplex PCR; TCRdb's copy keeps in-frame clones and lacks some. The data hold hundreds of thousands of clones, with approximately 90% observed a single time. Sequenced material: peripheral blood. The receptor set was obtained from a woman in her twenties or thirties with active or convalescent COVID-19. Both conserved end residues are part of each CDR3.

J gene | V gene | CDR3 protein
TRBJ1-2 | TRBV30 | CAWDLRGTDVINYGYTF
TRBJ2-1 | TRBV5-1 | CASSLRDRDGEQFF
TRBJ1-2 | TRBV7-9 | CASSNPGQGANYGYTF
TRBJ1-3 | TRBV6-5 | CASSYGGSSGNTIYF
TRBJ1-1 | TRBV6-5 | CASSPVNPNTEAFF
TRBJ1-5 | TRBV6-4 | CASRAGIYSNQPQHF
TRBJ2-7 | TRBV27 | CASSLAPAGGTYEQYF
TRBJ2-1 | TRBV7-9 | CASSRLGLAGDEQFF
TRBJ1-2 | TRBV6-5 | CASTSEQPPSYGYTF
TRBJ2-7 | TRBV6-5 | CASRLLRQGSYEQYF
TRBJ1-3 | TRBV9 | CASSAPGGFGNTIYF
TRBJ1-2 | TRBV5-8 | CASSRGAGASYGYTF
TRBJ2-7 | TRBV30 | CAWSVLSSGSYEQYF
TRBJ1-5 | TRBV6-5 | CASSYSGTGFQPQHF
TRBJ1-2 | TRBV28 | CASSLALRATGLITF
TRBJ2-7 | TRBV5-3 | CARSLAGPPYEQYF
TRBJ2-3 | TRBV2 | CASRNRVRSTDTQYF
TRBJ2-3 | TRBV5-8 | CASSYLSGATDTQYF
TRBJ2-1 | TRBV4-1 | CASSQGAGGNEQFF
TRBJ1-1 | TRBV6-5 | CASTQGANTEAFF
TRBJ2-4 | TRBV5-6 | CASSHGGAKNIQYF
TRBJ2-5 | TRBV29-1 | CSVETSSKTQYF
TRBJ2-7 | TRBV6-5 | CASSSSLHEQYF
TRBJ1-3 | TRBV2 | CASRQGTSGNTIYF
TRBJ1-5 | TRBV19 | CASSIRQGPNQPQHF
TRBJ2-2 | TRBV6-4 | CASSETGADTGELFF
TRBJ1-2 | TRBV30 | CAWSARGGYTF
TRBJ1-3 | TRBV27 | CASGDSGNTIYF
TRBJ1-2 | TRBV9 | CASSVDPVEFYGYTF
TRBJ2-7 | TRBV2 | CASMVGQYPYEQYF
TRBJ2-5 | TRBV6-5 | CASSIPAGHQETQYF
TRBJ2-7 | TRBV19 | CASSPIDRDGNEQYF
TRBJ1-3 | TRBV2 | CASRDRAGNTIYF
TRBJ2-1 | TRBV25-1 | CASSEAPGGRRSDEQFF
TRBJ1-1 | TRBV18 | CASSQDWDREAFF
TRBJ2-1 | TRBV29-1 | CSVVAGSSYNEQFF
TRBJ1-1 | TRBV20-1 | CSASLSTGNTEAFF
TRBJ1-2 | TRBV25-1 | CASSDLVSEYYGYTF
TRBJ1-5 | TRBV6-5 | CASSPGTGGGQPQHF
TRBJ1-1 | TRBV6-5 | CASSYVGTDVWTEAFF
TRBJ1-1 | TRBV27 | CASSILSGQHTEAFF